This T cell receptor beta chain was obtained from a study of technical replicates of blood from a handful of donors. Assay: immunoSEQ multiplex PCR; the TCRdb copy retains only in-frame clones and omits some. Of 79,000 or so clones in the sample, roughly 97% were seen once. This clone was seen a single time. V was clipped by 6 bases and J by 4 bases, with 22 bases between them. Germline V gene lookup returns CDR1 MGHRA and CDR2 YSYEKL. This CDR3 spans 16 amino acids. V is TRBV4-1 and J is TRBJ2-7; possibly TRBD2 for D (5 bases). Sequencing was carried out using T cells isolated from PBMCs. This receptor was taken from a human donor in good health. CDR3 DNA sequence: TGCGCCAGCAGTCCGTTAAGCGTAGGGAGTGGTTACGAGCAGTACTTC. It translates to CASSPLSVGSGYEQYF.